This paragraph reports one T cell receptor (beta chain). This specimen belongs to a study of cytomegalovirus exposure and HLA in healthy donors. Germline CDR1 is LGHNA and CDR2 is YNFKEQ. The CDR3 covers 15 residues. PCR employed 60 Vbeta and 13 Jbeta primers. Profiling relied on immunoSEQ multiplex PCR, and the TCRdb table lists in-frame clones only, not all of them. The table records 130,000 or so clones, roughly 71% of them present only once. The origin of this receptor is a woman aged 40 to 50 in good health and CMV-seropositive. The V call is TRBV4-2, the J call TRBJ2-5; TRBD2 agrees at 16 bases. The better agreement between TRBJ2-7 and the DNA end casts doubt on the J call. The specimen was PBMCs. As DNA, the CDR3 is TGTGCCAGCAGCCAGGGACTAGCGGGGGGGGACGAGCAGTACTTC. It codes for CASSQGLAGGDEQYF.